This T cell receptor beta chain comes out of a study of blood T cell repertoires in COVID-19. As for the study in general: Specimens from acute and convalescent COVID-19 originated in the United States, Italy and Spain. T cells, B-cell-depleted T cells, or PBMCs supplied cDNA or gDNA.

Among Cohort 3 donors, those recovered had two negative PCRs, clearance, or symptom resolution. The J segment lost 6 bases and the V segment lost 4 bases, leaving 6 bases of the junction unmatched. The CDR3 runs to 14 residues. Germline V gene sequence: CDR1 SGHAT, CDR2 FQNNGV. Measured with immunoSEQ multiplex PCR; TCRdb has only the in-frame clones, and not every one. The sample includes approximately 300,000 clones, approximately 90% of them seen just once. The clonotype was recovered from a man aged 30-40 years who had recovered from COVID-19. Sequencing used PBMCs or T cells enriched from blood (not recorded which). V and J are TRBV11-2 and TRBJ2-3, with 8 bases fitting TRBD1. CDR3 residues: CASSSGQGLDTQYF. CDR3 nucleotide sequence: TGTGCCAGCAGCTCCGGACAGGGCTTGGATACGCAGTATTTT.